This record covers a single T cell receptor (beta chain). This clonotype was counted at least ten times. The clone's antigen remains unknown. No quality values exist for individual bases; no much larger clone is one base distant. TCRdb names Illumina HiSeq 2500 as the instrument used. Quantitative 5'-RACE with molecular barcodes was used to prepare TCR beta libraries. As for how the authors treated the data: A new computational method based on a probabilistic model of VDJ rearrangement was used to identify disease-linked TCR variants. The public reads were quality trimmed at Q25 with fastp and then assembled into clones with MiXCR by TCRdb, keeping productive beta chains. Here each entry gathers all rows of one CDR3 protein and keeps the most common genes and DNA. TCRdb, not the original authors, processed these V and J calls. The sample contains some 46,000 distinct CDR3 sequences, 9.5% to 11% of them found a single time. Approximately 1.4% of the sample is taken by the ten largest.

CDR1 and CDR2, looked up from the germline V gene, are SGHRS and YFSETQ. Trimming leaves V shorter by 1 base and J shorter by 7 bases, with the junction holding 11 bases beyond the gene matches. The CDR3 holds 17 amino acids from the cysteine to the phenylalanine. Only the CDR3 portion is preserved as DNA: 51 bases, with reading frame beginning at the first base. The sample comes from a study of CD8 T cells in ankylosing spondylitis (dated by TCRdb to 2015 to 2018). For context, the study as a whole: To find TCR variants linked to disease, the study profiled T cell receptor beta repertoires in ankylosing spondylitis patients and healthy donors. The full study cohort comprised about 23 ankylosing spondylitis patients and around 100 healthy donors. Peripheral blood was sampled, and synovial fluid was additionally collected from ankylosing spondylitis patients. Broad study findings and their caveats: The disease-linked clones were reported as significantly enriched in matched synovial fluid samples from ankylosing spondylitis patients. A CD8+ phenotype was shown by the disease-linked clones, which were found at relatively low frequencies in peripheral blood. Some motif variants had previously been reported in the synovial fluid and blood of reactive arthritis patients, which suggests shared mechanisms of disease initiation. A TCR beta motif of several highly homologous amino acid variants appeared characteristic of blood from ankylosing spondylitis patients.

Recombination joined TRBV5-1 with TRBJ1-6; TRBD1 lines up with 7 middle nucleotides. This TCR was sampled from a male donor with ankylosing spondylitis or in good health (not recorded which). The sequencing sample was made of blood, either unsorted or a sorted T cell fraction (not recorded which). The CDR3 has the sequence CASSLMIPGTANSPLHF. The DNA is TGCGCCAGCAGCTTGATGATTCCTGGGACAGCCAATTCACCCCTCCACTTT.